One sample yielded the 30 T cell receptor beta chains listed below, sequenced in a study of long-term antiretroviral therapy in people with HIV. Investigators performed immunoSEQ version v3.0 at survey level. Clones were read by immunoSEQ multiplex PCR, and TCRdb kept only the in-frame ones, dropping some. The top ten clones hold roughly 8% of a sample with 25,000 to 35,000 clones, about nine tenths of them seen once. The sequences come from unsorted PBMCs, collected 3.2 years before starting antiretroviral therapy. These TCRs come from a man aged 50 or older with HIV.

The chain recombines TRBV2 with TRBJ2-7, with 10 nucleotides matching TRBD1. V dropped 10 bases and J dropped 3; count of bases not matched to a gene: 3. The CDR3 extends over 12 amino acids. CDR1 is SNHLY, CDR2 FYNNEI, per germline. The CDR3 loop is CANRDRGYEQYF. CDR3 coding DNA: TGTGCCAACCGGGACAGGGGCTACGAGCAGTACTTC.

The genes are TRBV6-5 and TRBJ1-5, with 9 positions matching TRBD1. Germline V CDR1 and CDR2: MNHEY, SVGAGI. Trimming took 6 bases from V and 9 from J; bases not matched to a gene: 6. The length of the CDR3 is 13 residues. CDR3 in DNA: TGTGCCAGCAGCAACAGGGGGCTGGGGCCCCAGCATTTT. This translates into CASSNRGLGPQHF.

This sequence joins TRBV28 and TRBJ2-7, with D possibly being TRBD2 (5 bases). Germline assignment: CDR1 MDHEN and CDR2 SYDVKM. Trimming took off 1 base at V and 4 bases at J, with 5 bases between the two ends. The CDR3 length is 12 residues. CDR3 sequence reads: CASSLSGYEQYF. For the CDR3, the DNA is TGTGCCAGCAGTTTATCGGGGTACGAGCAGTACTTC. The full variable domain, rest sourced from reference TRBV28 and TRBJ2-7, is DVKVTQSSRYLVKRTGEKVFLECVQDMDHENMFWYRQDPGLGLRLIYFSYDVKMKEKGDIPEGYSVSREKKERFSLILESASTNQTSMYLCASSLSGYEQYFGPGTRLTVT.

V and J are TRBV7-8 and TRBJ2-7; D is perhaps TRBD2 (6 bases). V dropped 5 bases and J dropped 7 bases, with 15 bases sitting between them. CDR1 is SGHVS, CDR2 FQNEAQ, per germline. The CDR3 runs 13 residues. CDR3 in amino acids: CASSIRELWEQYF. In DNA form, the CDR3 reads TGTGCCAGCAGCATCCGGGAGTTATGGGAGCAGTACTTC.

The CDR3 bases are TGCGCCAGCAGCTTGTCGGGGGGCACCGGGGAGCTGTTTTTT. This gives the protein CASSLSGGTGELFF. This chain links TRBV5-1 with TRBJ2-2; 7 bases are shared with TRBD2. This CDR3 spans 14 amino acids. V dropped 1 base and J dropped 4; count of bases not matched to a gene: 1. Germline CDR1 SGHRS, CDR2 YFSETQ.

The rearrangement joins TRBV18 to TRBJ1-5; TRBD1 is a possible D gene (6 bases). This CDR3 spans 15 amino acids. Germline V gene lookup returns CDR1 KGHSH and CDR2 LQKENI. V shed 2 bases and J shed 3 bases, with 11 bases lying between them. CDR3 in amino acids: CASSPRTEPNQPQHF. The CDR3 nucleotides read TGTGCCAGCTCACCAAGGACAGAGCCCAATCAGCCCCAGCATTTT.

The chain joins TRBV5-1 to TRBJ2-5, with D possibly being TRBD1 (6 bases). V shed 5 bases and J shed 3 bases, with 17 bases lying between them. The germline V gene encodes CDR1 SGHRS and CDR2 YFSETQ. CDR3 size: 15 residues. CDR3 DNA sequence: TGCGCCAGCAGACTATCGCCCAGGGGAGAAGAGACCCAGTACTTC. Amino acids: CASRLSPRGEETQYF.

The rearrangement uses TRBV5-1 and TRBJ2-2; possibly TRBD1 or TRBD2 for D (5 bases each). The germline V gene has CDR1 SGHRS and CDR2 YFSETQ. This CDR3 is built from 15 residues. Trimming removed 5 bases at V and 0 bases at J, with 11 bases between. CDR3: CASRSGTTNTGELFF. CDR3 DNA: TGCGCCAGCAGGTCTGGGACCACGAACACCGGGGAGCTGTTTTTT.

This chain uses TRBV5-1 with TRBJ1-1, with 10 bases fitting TRBD1. The CDR3 is made up of 19 amino acids. The trim removed 4 bases at V and 1 base at J, leaving 16 bases unmatched. The germline V gene encodes CDR1 SGHRS and CDR2 YFSETQ. CDR3 DNA sequence: TGCGCCAGCAGCCCTGGGGGGACAGGGGTCATGTCGTCGAACACTGAAGCTTTCTTT. Its protein product is CASSPGGTGVMSSNTEAFF.

The chain combines TRBV5-4 with TRBJ1-5; no reliable D call. The V gene's germline CDR1 is SGHNT and CDR2 YYREEE (reference sequence). The CDR3 has 15 residues. V lost 4 bases, J lost 0 bases, and 11 bases lay in between. The CDR3 DNA follows: TGTGCCAGCAGCGTCGGCGGTTATAGCAATCAGCCCCAGCATTTT. Translated: CASSVGGYSNQPQHF.

The genes are TRBV5-4 and TRBJ2-1; 7 positions match TRBD2. CDR1 is SGHNT, CDR2 YYREEE, per germline (reference sequence). The CDR3 is made up of 16 amino acids. V was clipped by 4 bases and J by 2 bases; unmatched bases: 9. The CDR3 protein is CASSLGAGTTYNEQFF. The DNA of the CDR3 is TGTGCCAGCAGCCTTGGAGCGGGGACTACCTACAATGAGCAGTTCTTC.

The CDR3 is CASSFRDRDGNQPQHF. The CDR3 DNA sequence: TGTGCCAGCAGCTTTCGAGACAGGGATGGCAATCAGCCCCAGCATTTT. V and J are TRBV7-2 and TRBJ1-5, with TRBD1 matching 7 bases. With V trimmed by 3 bases and J by 2 bases, 7 bases remained unmatched. Looked up from germline, CDR1 is SGHTA and CDR2 is FQGNSA. The CDR3 runs to 16 residues.

The CDR3 here is CASSIRLVNEQFF. The CDR3 nucleotides are TGTGCCAGTAGTATCCGACTAGTAAATGAGCAGTTCTTC. V and J are TRBV19 and TRBJ2-1; perhaps TRBD2 as D (6 bases). CDR1 is LNHDA, CDR2 SQIVND, per germline (reference sequence). V was trimmed by 3 bases and J by 7 bases, leaving 10 bases between them. The CDR3 is 13 amino acids. Combining the CDR3 with reference TRBV19 and TRBJ2-1 gives the whole variable domain DGGITQSPKYLFRKEGQNVTLSCEQNLNHDAMYWYRQDPGQGLRLIYYSQIVNDFQKGDIAEGYSVSREKKESFPLTVTSAQKNPTAFYLCASSIRLVNEQFFGPGTRLTVL.

The rearrangement joins TRBV7-6 to TRBJ1-5; D not resolved. Germline CDR1 SGHVS, CDR2 FNYEAQ. Trimming cost V 1 base and J 5 bases, with 12 bases left between them. CDR3 length equals 15 residues. Here the CDR3 DNA reads TGTGCCAGCAGCTTAGGCAACCGGGGAGATCAGCCCCAGCATTTT. Residues: CASSLGNRGDQPQHF.

The chain employs TRBV6-1 and TRBJ1-6; unclear D gene. Trimming took off 7 bases at V and 8 bases at J, with 9 bases between the two ends. Germline V CDR1 and CDR2: MNHNS, SASEGT. This CDR3 comprises 12 residues. The chain's CDR3 is CASTGSDSPLHF. Written as DNA, the CDR3 is TGTGCCAGCACAGGTTCGGATTCACCCCTCCACTTT.

This clone was counted between two and nine times. The CDR3 DNA follows: TGTGCCAGTAGTACCCAGACAGGGACCGATCAGCCCCAGCATTTT. This translates into CASSTQTGTDQPQHF. The rearrangement joins TRBV19 to TRBJ1-5, with 7 positions matching TRBD1. This CDR3 is 15 amino acids long. J was trimmed by 5 bases and V by 4 bases; bases with no gene match: 8. Germline CDR1 and CDR2: LNHDA and SQIVND (reference sequence).

The rearrangement joins TRBV6-5 to TRBJ2-7; D unclear. CDR1 is MNHEY and CDR2 is SVGAGI in the germline V gene. The V gene lost 0 bases and the J gene lost 6 bases, with 9 bases spanning the gap. The CDR3 has 13 amino acids. The CDR3 DNA follows: TGTGCCAGCAGTTACTCACAGTCCCTCGAGCAGTACTTC. The encoded protein is CASSYSQSLEQYF.

This chain joins TRBV7-5 and TRBJ2-7. TRBV7-5 is a pseudogene. The CDR3 covers 16 residues. DNA of the CDR3: TGTGTCAGAAACCCAAAGGGACAGAGGTCGGGAGGCGAGCAGTACTTC. Protein: CVRNPKGQRSGGEQYF.

V usage is TRBV6-5 and J usage is TRBJ1-5, with a tentative D call TRBD1 (6 bases). Looked up from germline, CDR1 is MNHEY and CDR2 is SVGAGI. The V end lost 2 bases, the J end lost 9 bases, and 14 bases lay between the germline ends. The CDR3 is made up of 14 amino acids. Here the CDR3 DNA reads TGTGCCAGCAGTTACGGAGGGGGAGTTGTGCCCCAGCATTTT. As protein: CASSYGGGVVPQHF.

The V and J genes are TRBV7-9 and TRBJ1-1; D gene uncertain. V was clipped by 2 bases and J by 4 bases, with 11 bases between them. The germline V gene has CDR1 SEHNR and CDR2 FQNEAQ (reference sequence). The CDR3 runs to 14 residues. Here the CDR3 reads CASSLILGGTEAFF. The CDR3 DNA is TGTGCCAGCAGCTTAATCCTGGGAGGCACTGAAGCTTTCTTT.

V gene TRBV5-6 combines with J gene TRBJ1-1; D is perhaps TRBD1 (5 bases). V was trimmed by 0 bases and J by 5 bases, leaving 11 bases between them. Germline V gene data show CDR1 as SGHDT and CDR2 as YYEEEE. The CDR3 sequence is 14 residues long. CDR3 loop: CASSLGGAYTEAFF. The CDR3, as DNA: TGTGCCAGCAGCTTGGGTGGGGCGTATACTGAAGCTTTCTTT. Together with reference TRBV5-6 and TRBJ1-1, the CDR3 gives the full variable domain: DAGVTQSPTHLIKTRGQQVTLRCSPKSGHDTVSWYQQALGQGPQFIFQYYEEEERQRGNFPDRFSGHQFPNYSSELNVNALLLGDSALYLCASSLGGAYTEAFFGQGTRLTVV.

This chain links TRBV10-2 with TRBJ2-3, with D possibly called TRBD1 or TRBD2 (5 bases each). The CDR3 is 18 residues long. Trimming shortened V by 7 bases and J by 2 bases, and 25 bases separated the two germline ends. CDR1 WSHSY and CDR2 SAAADI come from the germline V gene. CDR3 DNA: TGCGCCAGCACCGTACCGGGGCCACCTACCACGTTCACAGATACGCAGTATTTT. Its translation is CASTVPGPPTTFTDTQYF.

The chain carries TRBV6-6 and TRBJ2-7, with 10 positions matching TRBD2. The CDR3 runs 14 residues. Germline loops: CDR1 MNHNY, CDR2 SVGAGI (reference sequence). V lost 2 bases and J lost 6; bases outside the gene matches: 4. The CDR3 DNA is TGTGCCAGCAGTTACGCAGCGGGAGGGCCCGAGCAGTACTTC. Its translation: CASSYAAGGPEQYF.

The rearrangement uses TRBV27 and TRBJ1-2, with a tentative D call TRBD1 (5 bases). In germline, CDR1 is MNHEY, CDR2 SMNVEV (reference sequence). The CDR3 is 15 residues long. Trimming stripped 2 bases from V and 1 base from J, with 11 bases between. The chain's CDR3 is CASSLISGINYGYTF. CDR3 nucleotides: TGTGCCAGCAGTTTAATTTCAGGGATTAACTATGGCTACACCTTC.

The V and J genes are TRBV7-8 and TRBJ2-3; D remains ambiguous. The germline gives CDR1 SGHVS, CDR2 FQNEAQ. V lost 2 bases, J lost 0 bases, and 6 bases lay in between. This CDR3 spans 14 amino acids. The CDR3 nucleotides are TGTGCCAGCAGCTTATTGGTTAGCACAGATACGCAGTATTTT. Translating gives CASSLLVSTDTQYF.

The chain is built from TRBV7-9 and TRBJ1-1, with D unclear. The V end was cut by 4 bases, the J end by 4 bases, with 13 bases between. CDR3 length: 14 residues. From germline, CDR1 is SEHNR and CDR2 FQNEAQ (reference sequence). CDR3 loop: CASSYPTLGTEAFF. As DNA, the CDR3 is TGTGCCAGCAGCTACCCTACTTTGGGCACTGAAGCTTTCTTT.

The chain uses TRBV2 and TRBJ1-5, with D possibly TRBD1 on 6 matching bases. Trimming stripped 6 bases from V and 8 bases from J, with 17 bases between. CDR3 length equals 14 residues. CDR1 and CDR2 from the germline V gene are SNHLY and FYNNEI. The CDR3 is CASSRQTDREPQHF. CDR3 sequence (DNA): TGTGCCAGCAGCCGACAAACGGACAGAGAGCCCCAGCATTTT.

The chain is built from TRBV10-3 and TRBJ2-7; D possibly corresponds to TRBD1 (6 bases). Per germline, CDR1 ENHRY and CDR2 SYGVKD. V was cut by 10 bases and J by 3 bases, with 22 bases left in between. The CDR3 runs 15 residues. In DNA, the CDR3 is TGTGCCAACCCTACCCGGGACACGGACATCTACGAGCAGTACTTC. It yields the protein CANPTRDTDIYEQYF.

The chain joins TRBV7-3 to TRBJ2-5; 8 positions match TRBD2. With 1 base clipped from V and 5 bases from J, the junction kept 3 bases outside the gene matches. Per the germline V gene, CDR1 is SGHTA and CDR2 is FQGTGA. This CDR3 has 14 residues. The CDR3 sequence is CASSLSGGRETQYF. Here the CDR3 DNA reads TGTGCCAGCAGCTTAAGCGGGGGGCGTGAGACCCAGTACTTC.

The chain recombines TRBV5-1 with TRBJ1-6; D not certain. Germline V gene sequence: CDR1 SGHRS, CDR2 YFSETQ. This CDR3 contains 13 residues. The V gene lost 1 base and the J gene lost 5 bases, with 4 bases spanning the gap. CDR3 DNA sequence: TGCGCCAGCAGCTTGCCGGATAATTCACCCCTCCACTTT. It translates to CASSLPDNSPLHF.